The 5 T cell receptor beta chains reported below all come from one sample, sequenced in a study of T cell changes during pregnancy in multiple sclerosis. Libraries were prepared by immunoSEQ multiplex PCR; TCRdb keeps only in-frame clonotypes and omits some of them. The sample records roughly 42,000 clones, around nine tenths being singletons. Sequencing was performed on CD4+ T cells from peripheral blood mononuclear cells, taken in the first trimester of pregnancy. Receptor source: a female donor with multiple sclerosis, enrolled in a pregnancy study.

V and J are TRBV4-1 and TRBJ2-3, with TRBD2 as a possible D gene (6 bases). Looked up from germline, CDR1 is MGHRA and CDR2 is YSYEKL. This CDR3 has 17 amino acids. V was clipped by 4 bases and J by 0 bases, with 17 bases between them. DNA for the CDR3: TGCGCCAGCAGCCGGCAGTGGGGGGTGCCTAGCACAGATACGCAGTATTTT. Translated: CASSRQWGVPSTDTQYF.

This sequence joins TRBV11-2 and TRBJ2-1; TRBD2 matches at 8 bases. The trim removed 2 bases at V and 1 base at J, leaving 1 base unmatched. Per germline, CDR1 SGHAT and CDR2 FQNNGV. The CDR3 contains 15 residues. The CDR3 bases are TGTGCCAGCAGCTTACTAGCGGGTTCCTACAATGAGCAGTTCTTC. Protein sequence: CASSLLAGSYNEQFF.

In nucleotides, the CDR3 is TGTGCCAGCAGCGGGACTAGCGTCACCTACGAGCAGTACTTC. Translated: CASSGTSVTYEQYF. The chain employs TRBV11-2 and TRBJ2-7; the match to TRBD2 covers 10 bases. Looked up from germline, CDR1 is SGHAT and CDR2 is FQNNGV. The ends lost 5 bases at V and 2 bases at J; junction bases unmatched: 3. The CDR3 covers 14 residues.

This chain uses TRBV25-1 with TRBJ1-1; 7 positions agree with TRBD1. With V trimmed by 2 bases and J by 6 bases, 6 bases remained unmatched. Germline V gene data show CDR1 as MGHDK and CDR2 as SYGVNS. The CDR3 loop spans 14 amino acids. The CDR3 DNA reads as TGTGCCAGCAGTGAAGAGAGGGGGCGAGCTGAAGCTTTCTTT. Protein: CASSEERGRAEAFF.

This chain uses TRBV7-9 with TRBJ1-5, with TRBD1 matching over 7 bases. CDR3 length equals 14 residues. CDR1 is SEHNR and CDR2 is FQNEAQ in the germline V gene (reference sequence). Losses at the gene ends were 5 bases for V and 3 bases for J; bases not matched to a gene: 4. CDR3 region: CASSQTGNNQPQHF. The CDR3 DNA is TGTGCCAGCAGCCAGACAGGGAACAATCAGCCCCAGCATTTT.